One and the same sample provided the 21 T cell receptor beta chains below, sequenced in a study of cytotoxic CD8 clonotypes in ibrutinib-treated CLL (dated by TCRdb to the early 2020s). Library preparation used the immunoSEQ multiplex PCR assay. TCRdb obtained this table from immuneACCESS and retained in-frame rearrangements with V and J assigned. These tables miss some clones; where compared with another copy, unresolved V genes account for less than half of the shortfall, and the remainder is unexplained. The sample table shows around 330,000 clones, and roughly 71% are seen once. Roughly 6.7% of the sample is held by the ten biggest clonotypes. The starting material was PBMCs, obtained after 36 months of ibrutinib treatment. The receptors originated from a human donor with chronic lymphocytic leukemia.

This clone has only one observation. The chain employs TRBV5-6 and TRBJ1-4; TRBD1 is a possible D gene (5 bases). The CDR3 is 15 amino acids. With 3 bases removed from V and 0 bases from J, the gap between germline ends came to 9 bases. Per the germline V gene, CDR1 is SGHDT and CDR2 is YYEEEE. The CDR3 here is CASSSQGPTNEKLFF. The DNA of the CDR3 is TGTGCCAGCAGCTCGCAGGGACCAACTAATGAAAAACTGTTTTTT.

V gene TRBV6-5 combines with J gene TRBJ2-3, with 12 bases aligning to TRBD2. J was trimmed by 9 bases and V by 0 bases; bases with no gene match: 4. The CDR3 loop spans 15 amino acids. CDR1 and CDR2 (germline): MNHEY, SVGAGI. Written as DNA, the CDR3 is TGTGCCAGCAGTTACTCGGGACTAGCGGGCGGCACGCAGTATTTT. This encodes CASSYSGLAGGTQYF.

This clone was recorded a few times. The sample contains more than one DNA sequence encoding this CDR3. The J gene is TRBJ2-2, the V gene TRBV19; a weak D match, TRBD2 (6 bases). Between the trimmed V and J ends, which lost 5 bases and 0 bases, there was a span of 10 bases. The CDR3 is made up of 15 amino acids. CDR1 LNHDA and CDR2 SQIVND come from the germline V gene (reference sequence). The CDR3, as DNA: TGTGCCAGTAGTGTGACGGGAGCGAACACCGGGGAGCTGTTTTTT. Translating gives CASSVTGANTGELFF.

In this sample, this clone turned up a few times. CDR3 protein: CASSENPTSGSRYEQYF. In nucleotides, the CDR3 is TGTGCCAGCAGTGAAAACCCGACTAGCGGGAGTAGATACGAGCAGTACTTC. This rearrangement joins TRBV6-1 to TRBJ2-7; TRBD2 matches at 12 bases. CDR3 length: 17 amino acids. V dropped 2 bases and J dropped 4; count of bases not matched to a gene: 9. Germline-derived CDR1 and CDR2 are MNHNS and SASEGT.

This clone showed up just a few times. The CDR3 DNA follows: TGCGCCAGCATGGGGGGATTTGGGATCCAAGAGACCCAGTACTTC. This sequence encodes CASMGGFGIQETQYF. This rearrangement joins TRBV5-1 to TRBJ2-5; D is possibly TRBD2 (6 bases). V lost 6 bases, J lost 1 base, and 16 bases lay in between. The CDR3 runs to 15 residues. Looked up from germline, CDR1 is SGHRS and CDR2 is YFSETQ. The full variable domain, its missing parts supplied by reference TRBV5-1 and TRBJ2-5, is KAGVTQTPRYLIKTRGQQVTLSCSPISGHRSVSWYQQTPGQGLQFLFEYFSETQRNKGNFPGRFSGRQFSNSRSEMNVSTLELGDSALYLCASMGGFGIQETQYFGPGTRLLVL.

The V gene is TRBV7-7, the J gene TRBJ2-2; D is uncertain. V lost 5 bases and J 6 bases, leaving 19 bases between the germline ends. CDR3 length: 16 amino acids. Germline CDR1 SSHAT, CDR2 FNYEAQ (reference sequence). The CDR3 protein is CASSPRWTADPGELFF. The CDR3 DNA is TGTGCCAGCAGCCCCCGATGGACCGCTGACCCCGGGGAGCTGTTTTTT.

The CDR3 nucleotides are TGCGCCAGCAGCCAAACGGGACTAGCGGGAGCCGATACGCAGTATTTT. Amino acid sequence: CASSQTGLAGADTQYF. The V gene is TRBV4-1, the J gene TRBJ2-3; 14 nucleotides align to TRBD2. Germline lookup yields CDR1 MGHRA and CDR2 YSYEKL. This CDR3 spans 16 amino acids. After removal of 2 bases from V and 6 bases from J, the junction contained 4 bases not matched to a gene.

This clone was detected only once. The chain joins TRBV19 to TRBJ2-3; 7 bases match TRBD2. Germline V gene data show CDR1 as LNHDA and CDR2 as SQIVND (reference sequence). The V and J ends lost 1 base and 6 bases, in that order; junction bases with no gene match: 4. The CDR3 length is 14 residues. CDR3 bases: TGTGCCAGTAGTATAGGTGAGACTAGCGATACGCAGTATTTT. Its protein is CASSIGETSDTQYF.

This chain joins TRBV9 and TRBJ2-3, with D unclear. V was cut by 1 base and J by 5 bases, with 8 bases left in between. The CDR3 has 13 amino acids. Germline V gene sequence: CDR1 SGDLS, CDR2 YYNGEE. The CDR3 loop reads CASSVISGDTQYF. The CDR3 DNA reads as TGTGCCAGCAGCGTAATCTCGGGAGATACGCAGTATTTT.

This clone was recorded a few times. The V and J genes are TRBV18 and TRBJ2-7; no clear D gene. Germline CDR1 and CDR2: KGHSH and LQKENI. V lost 4 bases and J 5 bases, leaving 9 bases between the germline ends. The CDR3 is 12 residues long. This chain's CDR3 is CASSRGSHEQYF. The CDR3 coding sequence is TGTGCCAGCTCACGTGGCAGTCACGAGCAGTACTTC.

The V and J genes are TRBV7-2 and TRBJ1-2, with 9 bases that match TRBD1. Germline lookup yields CDR1 SGHTA and CDR2 FQGNSA. This CDR3 region has 18 residues. The J segment lost 0 bases and the V segment lost 1 base, leaving 9 bases of the junction unmatched. CDR3 bases: TGTGCCAGCAGCTTAGGGCCACAGGGGGCATATTCTAACTATGGCTACACCTTC. Its protein product is CASSLGPQGAYSNYGYTF. Filled out from reference TRBV7-2 and TRBJ1-2, the complete variable domain reads GAGVSQSPSNKVTEKGKDVELRCDPISGHTALYWYRQSLGQGLEFLIYFQGNSAPDKSGLPSDRFSAERTGGSVSTLTIQRTQQEDSAVYLCASSLGPQGAYSNYGYTFGSGTRLTVV.

The chain joins TRBV29-1 to TRBJ2-7, with D hard to call. Germline V gene sequence: CDR1 SQVTM, CDR2 ANQGSEA. There are 14 residues in the CDR3. Trimming cost V 7 bases and J 7 bases, with 23 bases left between them. CDR3 bases: TGCAGCGCTGCCTCGAGGTCACCCTCGGCGGAGCAGTACTTC. Translation gives CSAASRSPSAEQYF.

This clone came up a few times. J is TRBJ2-1 and V is TRBV10-3; no clear D gene. This CDR3 spans 11 amino acids. Trimming took off 8 bases at V and 1 base at J, with 3 bases between the two ends. Germline V gives CDR1 ENHRY, CDR2 SYGVKD. DNA of the CDR3: TGTGCCATCGGATCCTACAATGAGCAGTTCTTC. Its protein is CAIGSYNEQFF.

The rearrangement joins TRBV6-7 to TRBJ1-6; TRBD1 might be the D (6 bases). TRBV6-7 is annotated as an ORF whose role is uncertain. CDR3 length: 18 residues. Trimming left V 0 bases short and J 9 bases short, with 21 bases between. In DNA, the CDR3 is TGTGCCAGCAGTTACTCTTGGCGAAGCAGGGGCGTGAGTTCACCCCTCCACTTT. Translating gives CASSYSWRSRGVSSPLHF.

The chain carries TRBV5-1 and TRBJ2-1; the match to TRBD1 covers 8 bases. The CDR3 totals 16 residues. J gave up 6 bases and V 4 bases, and 12 bases lay outside the gene matches. CDR1 is SGHRS, CDR2 YFSETQ, per germline. The CDR3 coding sequence is TGCGCCAGCAGCACCGGACAGGGACAAAGGGCCAATGAGCAGTTCTTC. Translation: CASSTGQGQRANEQFF.

The gene calls are TRBV28 and TRBJ2-3; perhaps TRBD2 as D (7 bases). This CDR3 is built from 16 residues. CDR1 and CDR2 (germline): MDHEN, SYDVKM. V was pared by 5 bases and J by 0 bases, with 15 bases between. DNA of the CDR3: TGTGCCAGCAGTCCGCCCCGGGGGGCTAGCACAGATACGCAGTATTTT. It codes for CASSPPRGASTDTQYF.

This clone has a handful of counts. J is TRBJ1-6 and V is TRBV12-5; 7 nucleotides line up with TRBD1. This CDR3 region has 15 residues. CDR1 and CDR2 from the germline V gene are LGHNT and FRNRAP. After removal of 6 bases from V and 5 bases from J, the junction contained 7 bases not matched to a gene. CDR3 amino acids: CASGAWTGDNSPLHF. The CDR3 nucleotides are TGTGCTAGTGGAGCATGGACAGGCGATAATTCACCCCTCCACTTT.

This chain connects TRBV5-1 to TRBJ1-2, with D unresolved. The CDR3 runs to 13 residues. Trimming took 0 bases from V and 5 from J, leaving 8 bases between them. Germline CDR1 is SGHRS and CDR2 is YFSETQ. This CDR3 is CASSLADGYGYTF. The DNA for the CDR3 is TGCGCCAGCAGCTTGGCTGATGGTTATGGCTACACCTTC.

This CDR3 is CSGIGIKGDEQYF. As DNA, the CDR3 is TGCAGCGGGATCGGGATCAAGGGAGACGAGCAGTACTTC. This sequence joins TRBV29-1 and TRBJ2-7; possible D gene TRBD2, 5 bases. The CDR3 is 13 residues long. V lost 7 bases and J 5 bases, leaving 18 bases between the germline ends. CDR1 is SQVTM and CDR2 is ANQGSEA in the germline V gene.

This clone was seen more than once but under ten times. This sequence joins TRBV7-2 and TRBJ2-7; D not resolved. Trimming shortened V by 1 base and J by 2 bases, and 12 bases separated the two germline ends. Per germline, CDR1 SGHTA and CDR2 FQGNSA. This CDR3 comprises 15 residues. The chain's CDR3 is CASSLGAALTYEQYF. The DNA of the CDR3 is TGTGCCAGCAGCTTAGGGGCAGCCCTCACCTACGAGCAGTACTTC.

Remarks on this clone: This sample also contains other DNA sequences that code for the same CDR3. The V call is TRBV5-1, the J call TRBJ1-5; D unclear. Trimming pared 5 bases from V and 7 bases from J, leaving 10 bases between. The germline V gene has CDR1 SGHRS and CDR2 YFSETQ. The CDR3 totals 12 residues. This CDR3 reads CASSLLGQPQHF. The CDR3, as DNA: TGCGCCAGCAGTTTGTTAGGACAGCCCCAGCATTTT.